The clone carrying this T cell receptor (beta chain) was observed at least ten times. Its antigen is not known. The data originate from a study of Graves' ophthalmopathy and Graves' hyperthyroidism. Study overall: The authors defined stable hyperthyroidism as no ophthalmopathy within 18 months of follow-up. The study, taken as a whole, reports: For predicting ophthalmopathy progression, the model had 60% to 71% sensitivity and approximately 72% specificity.

RNA transcripts served as template for amplifying TCR beta CDR3 sequences. HTBI-primed first-round RT-PCR preceded second-round multiplex PCR. In TCRdb, the multiplex PCR reads were re-called with MiXCR into one record per CDR3 protein. This sample carries a few hundred thousand distinct CDR3 sequences, approximately 35% of them seen once, and the ten largest clones take roughly 4%. With 6 bases clipped from V and 4 bases from J, the junction kept 6 bases outside the gene matches. The CDR3 is 13 residues long. Per germline, CDR1 SQVTM and CDR2 ANQGSEA. This receptor was obtained from an adult man with Graves' hyperthyroidism. What was sequenced was peripheral blood or thyroid tissue (not recorded which). The chain uses TRBV29-1 and TRBJ1-1; 9 nucleotides line up with TRBD1. In DNA, the CDR3 is TGCAGCGTGTCGACAGGGGGGGGCACTGAAGCTTTCTTT. Protein product: CSVSTGGGTEAFF.